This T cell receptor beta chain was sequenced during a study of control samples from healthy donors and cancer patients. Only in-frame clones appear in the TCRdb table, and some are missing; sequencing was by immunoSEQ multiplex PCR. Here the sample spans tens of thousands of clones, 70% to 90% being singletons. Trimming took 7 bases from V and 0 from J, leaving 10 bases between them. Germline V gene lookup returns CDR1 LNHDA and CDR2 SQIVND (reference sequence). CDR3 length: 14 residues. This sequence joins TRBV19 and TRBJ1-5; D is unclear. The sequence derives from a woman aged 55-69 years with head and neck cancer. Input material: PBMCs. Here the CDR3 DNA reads TGTGCCAGTAATGGGCAGTTTAGCAATCAGCCCCAGCATTTT. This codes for CASNGQFSNQPQHF.